This T cell receptor beta chain derives from a study of blood T cells in healthy people across ages. Through a sample-barcoded 5' primer and a J-beta primer mix, a second PCR was run for roughly 6 to 11 cycles. TCRdb fed the 5' RACE reads into MiXCR, producing one record per CDR3 protein. The data show 550,000 to 800,000 distinct CDR3 sequences, with roughly 32% seen just once and about 16% held by the top ten. CDR1 KGHDR and CDR2 SFDVKD come from the germline V gene. The CDR3 covers 15 residues. The trim removed 4 bases at V and 5 bases at J, leaving 7 bases unmatched. As for this clonotype: A much larger clone lies one base from this, so it may be a read error.

The specimen was blood. V is TRBV24-1 and J is TRBJ2-3, with TRBD2 identical over 8 bases. This TCR came from a woman aged 80 or over in good health. The CDR3 spells CATSETGLAVDTQYF. As DNA, the CDR3 is TGTGCCACCAGTGAGACAGGACTAGCAGTAGATACGCAGTATTTT.